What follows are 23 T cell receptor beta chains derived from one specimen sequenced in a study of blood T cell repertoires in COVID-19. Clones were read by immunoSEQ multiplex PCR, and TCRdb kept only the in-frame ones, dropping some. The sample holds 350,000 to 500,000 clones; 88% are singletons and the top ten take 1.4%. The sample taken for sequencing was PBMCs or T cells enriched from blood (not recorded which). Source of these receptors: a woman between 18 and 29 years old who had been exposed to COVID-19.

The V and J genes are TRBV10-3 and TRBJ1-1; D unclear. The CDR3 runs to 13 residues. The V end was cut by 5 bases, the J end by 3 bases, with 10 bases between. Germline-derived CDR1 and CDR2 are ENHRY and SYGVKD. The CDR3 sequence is CAISRSGDTEAFF. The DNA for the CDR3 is TGTGCCATCAGTAGGTCGGGAGACACTGAAGCTTTCTTT.

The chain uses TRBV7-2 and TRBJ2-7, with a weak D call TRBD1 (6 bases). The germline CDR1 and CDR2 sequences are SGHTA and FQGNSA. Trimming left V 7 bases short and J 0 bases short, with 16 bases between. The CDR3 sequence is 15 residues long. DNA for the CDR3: TGTGCCAGCACCAAAACCGGACAGCTCTCCTACGAGCAGTACTTC. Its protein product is CASTKTGQLSYEQYF.

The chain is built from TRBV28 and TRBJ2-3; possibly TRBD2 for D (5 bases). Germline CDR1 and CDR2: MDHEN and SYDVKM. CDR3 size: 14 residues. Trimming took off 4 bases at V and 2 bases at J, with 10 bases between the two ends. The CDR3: CASSSREPTDTQYF. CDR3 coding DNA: TGTGCCAGCAGTTCCCGGGAACCCACAGATACGCAGTATTTT. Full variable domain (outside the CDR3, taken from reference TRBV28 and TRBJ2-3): DVKVTQSSRYLVKRTGEKVFLECVQDMDHENMFWYRQDPGLGLRLIYFSYDVKMKEKGDIPEGYSVSREKKERFSLILESASTNQTSMYLCASSSREPTDTQYFGPGTRLTVL.

The CDR3 is CASRRGPGSNQPQHF. CDR3 coding DNA: TGTGCCAGCCGCAGGGGGCCAGGGAGCAATCAGCCCCAGCATTTT. The gene calls are TRBV27 and TRBJ1-5, with TRBD1 matching over 8 bases. Per germline, CDR1 MNHEY and CDR2 SMNVEV (reference sequence). V lost 8 bases, J lost 1 base, and 7 bases stayed unmatched. The CDR3 extends over 15 amino acids.

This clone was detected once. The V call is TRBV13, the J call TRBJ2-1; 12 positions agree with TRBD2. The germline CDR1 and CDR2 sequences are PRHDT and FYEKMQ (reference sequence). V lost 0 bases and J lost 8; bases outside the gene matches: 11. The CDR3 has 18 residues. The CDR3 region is CASSLGKIRLAGAYEQFF. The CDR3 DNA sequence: TGTGCCAGCAGCTTAGGCAAGATCCGACTAGCGGGAGCCTATGAGCAGTTCTTC. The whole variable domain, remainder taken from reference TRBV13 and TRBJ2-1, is AAGVIQSPRHLIKEKRETATLKCYPIPRHDTVYWYQQGPGQDPQFLISFYEKMQSDKGSIPDRFSAQQFSDYHSELNMSSLELGDSALYFCASSLGKIRLAGAYEQFFGPGTRLTVL.

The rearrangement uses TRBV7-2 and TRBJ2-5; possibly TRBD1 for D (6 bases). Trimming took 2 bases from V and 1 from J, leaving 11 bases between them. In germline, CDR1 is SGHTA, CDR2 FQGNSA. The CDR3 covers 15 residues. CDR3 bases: TGTGCCAGCAGCTTAAGAGACAGGCGCCAAGAGACCCAGTACTTC. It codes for CASSLRDRRQETQYF.

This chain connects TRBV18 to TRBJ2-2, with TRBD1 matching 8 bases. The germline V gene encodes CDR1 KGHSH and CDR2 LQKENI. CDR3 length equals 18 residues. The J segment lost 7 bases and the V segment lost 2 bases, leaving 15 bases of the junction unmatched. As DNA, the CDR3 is TGTGCCAGCTCACCAAGAGTTGACGGGACAGGCTTTTTCGGGGAGCTGTTTTTT. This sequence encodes CASSPRVDGTGFFGELFF. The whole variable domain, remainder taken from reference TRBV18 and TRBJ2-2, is NAGVMQNPRHLVRRRGQEARLRCSPMKGHSHVYWYRQLPEEGLKFMVYLQKENIIDESGMPKERFSAEFPKEGPSILRIQQVVRGDSAAYFCASSPRVDGTGFFGELFFGEGSRLTVL.

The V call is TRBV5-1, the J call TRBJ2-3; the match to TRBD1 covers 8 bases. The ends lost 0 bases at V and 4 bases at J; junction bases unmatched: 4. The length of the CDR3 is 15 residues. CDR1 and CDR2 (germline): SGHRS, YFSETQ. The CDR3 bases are TGCGCCAGCAGCTTGGACAGGGGGGACGCAGATACGCAGTATTTT. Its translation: CASSLDRGDADTQYF.

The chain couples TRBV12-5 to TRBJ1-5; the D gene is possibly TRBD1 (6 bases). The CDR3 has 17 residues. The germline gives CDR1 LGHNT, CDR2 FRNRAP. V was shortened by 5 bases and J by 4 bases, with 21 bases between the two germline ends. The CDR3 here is CASGIDPRTVSNQPQHF. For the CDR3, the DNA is TGTGCTAGTGGTATCGACCCTCGGACAGTCTCAAATCAGCCCCAGCATTTT.

The CDR3 DNA reads as TGTGCCAGCAGTTTAAGGACAGGCTACGGTGGCTACACCTTC. This sequence encodes CASSLRTGYGGYTF. This sequence joins TRBV28 and TRBJ1-2; 7 nucleotides align to TRBD1. V shed 2 bases and J 7 bases; nucleotides not matched to a gene: 7. CDR1 and CDR2 (germline): MDHEN, SYDVKM. This CDR3 comprises 14 residues.

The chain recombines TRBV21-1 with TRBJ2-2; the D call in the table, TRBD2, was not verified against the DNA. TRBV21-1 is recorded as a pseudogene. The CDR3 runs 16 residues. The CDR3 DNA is TGTGCCAGCAGCAAAGTGCGGGCACCGGACACCGGGGAGCTGTTTTTT. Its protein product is CASSKVRAPDTGELFF.

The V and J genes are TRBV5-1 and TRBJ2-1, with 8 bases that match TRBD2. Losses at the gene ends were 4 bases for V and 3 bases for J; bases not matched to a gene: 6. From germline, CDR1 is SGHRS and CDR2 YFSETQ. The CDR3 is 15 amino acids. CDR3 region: CASSLVAGLYNEQFF. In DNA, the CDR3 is TGCGCCAGCAGCCTCGTAGCGGGACTCTACAATGAGCAGTTCTTC. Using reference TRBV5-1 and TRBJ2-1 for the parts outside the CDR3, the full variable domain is KAGVTQTPRYLIKTRGQQVTLSCSPISGHRSVSWYQQTPGQGLQFLFEYFSETQRNKGNFPGRFSGRQFSNSRSEMNVSTLELGDSALYLCASSLVAGLYNEQFFGPGTRLTVL.

The DNA for the CDR3 is TGTGCCAGCAGTTTACCCCCGGCTAGCGGGGAGAATGAGCAGTTCTTC. As protein: CASSLPPASGENEQFF. The chain uses TRBV28 and TRBJ2-1, with 9 bases lining up with TRBD2. From germline, CDR1 is MDHEN and CDR2 SYDVKM. The CDR3 contains 16 residues. V gave up 2 bases and J gave up 7 bases; unmatched junction bases: 9.

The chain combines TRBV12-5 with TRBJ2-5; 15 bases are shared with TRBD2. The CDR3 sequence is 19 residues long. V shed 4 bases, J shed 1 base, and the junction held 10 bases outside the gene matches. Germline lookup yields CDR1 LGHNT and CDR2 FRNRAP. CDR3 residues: CASGYTAGTSGGSQETQYF. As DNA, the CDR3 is TGTGCTAGTGGTTATACCGCCGGGACTAGCGGGGGGTCCCAAGAGACCCAGTACTTC.

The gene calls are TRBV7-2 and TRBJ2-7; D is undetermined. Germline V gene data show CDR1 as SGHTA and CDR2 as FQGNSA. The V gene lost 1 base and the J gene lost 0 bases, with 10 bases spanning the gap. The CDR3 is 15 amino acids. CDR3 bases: TGTGCCAGCAGCTTAGGACTTTTAAGCTCCTACGAGCAGTACTTC. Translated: CASSLGLLSSYEQYF.

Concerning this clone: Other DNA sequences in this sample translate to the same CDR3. The CDR3: CASSLAGDSNQPQHF. The DNA of the CDR3 is TGCGCCAGCAGCTTGGCGGGGGATAGCAATCAGCCCCAGCATTTT. The V call is TRBV5-1, the J call TRBJ1-5, with D perhaps TRBD1 (5 bases). V lost 0 bases, J lost 0 bases, and 7 bases lay in between. Germline V lookup: CDR1 SGHRS, CDR2 YFSETQ. The length of the CDR3 is 15 residues. Drawing the rest from reference TRBV5-1 and TRBJ1-5, the complete variable domain is KAGVTQTPRYLIKTRGQQVTLSCSPISGHRSVSWYQQTPGQGLQFLFEYFSETQRNKGNFPGRFSGRQFSNSRSEMNVSTLELGDSALYLCASSLAGDSNQPQHFGDGTRLSIL.

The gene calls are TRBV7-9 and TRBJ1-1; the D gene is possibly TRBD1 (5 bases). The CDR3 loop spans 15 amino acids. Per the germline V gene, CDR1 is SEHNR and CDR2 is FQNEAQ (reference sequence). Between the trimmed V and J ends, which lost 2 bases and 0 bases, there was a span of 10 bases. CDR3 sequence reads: CASSLWQGMNTEAFF. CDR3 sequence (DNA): TGTGCCAGCAGCTTATGGCAGGGCATGAACACTGAAGCTTTCTTT.

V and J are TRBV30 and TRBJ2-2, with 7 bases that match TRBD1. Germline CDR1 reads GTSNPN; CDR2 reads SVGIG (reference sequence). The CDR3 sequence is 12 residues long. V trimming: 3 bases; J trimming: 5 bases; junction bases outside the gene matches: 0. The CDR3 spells CAWRTGTGELFF. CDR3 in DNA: TGTGCCTGGAGGACAGGGACCGGGGAGCTGTTTTTT. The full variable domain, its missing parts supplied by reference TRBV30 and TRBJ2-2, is SQTIHQWPATLVQPVGSPLSLECTVEGTSNPNLYWYRQAAGRGLQLLFYSVGIGQISSEVPQNLSASRPQDRQFILSSKKLLLSDSGFYLCAWRTGTGELFFGEGSRLTVL.

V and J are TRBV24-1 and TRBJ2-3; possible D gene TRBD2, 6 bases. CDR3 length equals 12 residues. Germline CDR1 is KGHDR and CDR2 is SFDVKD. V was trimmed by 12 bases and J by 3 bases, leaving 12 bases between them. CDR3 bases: TGTGCCGCCGGGACTTTTACAGATACGCAGTATTTT. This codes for CAAGTFTDTQYF.

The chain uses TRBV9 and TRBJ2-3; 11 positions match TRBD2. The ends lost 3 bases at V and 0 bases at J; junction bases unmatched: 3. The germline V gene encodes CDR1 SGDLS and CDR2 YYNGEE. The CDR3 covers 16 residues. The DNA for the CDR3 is TGTGCCAGCAGCGCTTTAGCGGGGGGGAGCACAGATACGCAGTATTTT. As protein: CASSALAGGSTDTQYF.

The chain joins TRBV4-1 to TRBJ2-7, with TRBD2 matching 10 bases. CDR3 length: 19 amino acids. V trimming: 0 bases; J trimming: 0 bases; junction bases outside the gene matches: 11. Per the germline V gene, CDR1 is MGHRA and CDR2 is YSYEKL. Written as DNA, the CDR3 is TGCGCCAGCAGCCAAGATCCTGGGCTAGCGGGAGCGAGCTCCTACGAGCAGTACTTC. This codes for CASSQDPGLAGASSYEQYF.

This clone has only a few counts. The CDR3, as DNA: TGTGCCACCCGGAAAACAGGGACCGTCCCCGGGGAGCTGTTTTTT. Protein product: CATRKTGTVPGELFF. V usage is TRBV24-1 and J usage is TRBJ2-2; D perhaps matches TRBD1 (6 bases). The V gene lost 9 bases and the J gene lost 6 bases, with 19 bases spanning the gap. Germline V gene data show CDR1 as KGHDR and CDR2 as SFDVKD. CDR3 length: 15 amino acids.

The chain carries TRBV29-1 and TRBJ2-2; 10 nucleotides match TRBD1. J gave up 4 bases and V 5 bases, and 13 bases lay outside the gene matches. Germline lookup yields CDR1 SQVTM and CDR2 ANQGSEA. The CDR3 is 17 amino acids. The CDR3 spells CSVMRQGAEWVTGELFF. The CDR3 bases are TGCAGCGTTATGAGACAGGGGGCAGAATGGGTCACCGGGGAGCTGTTTTTT.